The entry that follows covers one TCR beta chain sequence. Its cognate antigen is unknown. Other DNA sequences in this sample translate to the same CDR3. The germline V gene encodes CDR1 SGHTA and CDR2 FQGNSA. V shed 5 bases and J 1 base; nucleotides not matched to a gene: 4. The CDR3 contains 14 residues. In the source study's methods: Filtering differed, since immunoSEQ gave only junction sequences and no quality scores. Sequencing used immunoSEQ multiplex PCR; TCRdb keeps in-frame clones, though not all of them. For V, J and clone size, that table is used; D and trimming come from the DNA. The sample contains roughly 2,500,000 clones, 93% of which appear only once. This specimen comes from a study of shared clonotypes between healthy human individuals. Findings of the study overall: On the whole, naive subsets had larger estimated richness than memory subsets had.

Healthy and HIV-negative, the adult donors had no recent acute infections or vaccinations. Sequenced: naive CD4+ T cells from PBMCs. Regarding subset: CD45RA+ positively selected. The chain joins TRBV7-2 to TRBJ1-1; 7 bases align to TRBD1. The origin of this receptor is a man aged 18-30 years in good health. Some clones in this sample may be carry-over from other donors' samples. Written as DNA, the CDR3 is TGTGCCAGCAGCCCTCGACAGGGGAACACTGAAGCTTTCTTT. Protein sequence: CASSPRQGNTEAFF.